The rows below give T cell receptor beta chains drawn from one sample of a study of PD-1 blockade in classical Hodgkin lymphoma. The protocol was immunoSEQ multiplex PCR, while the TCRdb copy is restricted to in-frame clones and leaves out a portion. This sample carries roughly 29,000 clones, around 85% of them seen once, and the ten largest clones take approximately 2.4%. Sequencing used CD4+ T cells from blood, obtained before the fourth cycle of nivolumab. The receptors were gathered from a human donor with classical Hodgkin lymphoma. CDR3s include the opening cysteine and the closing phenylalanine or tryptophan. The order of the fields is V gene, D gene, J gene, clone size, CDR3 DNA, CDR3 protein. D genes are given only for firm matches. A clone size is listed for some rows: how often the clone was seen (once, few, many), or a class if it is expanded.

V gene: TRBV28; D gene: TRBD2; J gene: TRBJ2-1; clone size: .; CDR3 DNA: TGTGCCAGCAGTACCTGGGCAAGGGTTGTGGCGGGAGTCGGGTATGAGCAGTTCTTC; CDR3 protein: CASSTWARVVAGVGYEQFF
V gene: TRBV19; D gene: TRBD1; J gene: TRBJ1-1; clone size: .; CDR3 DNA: TGTGCCAGTAGTATCAGGACAGGGGCGAACACTGAAGCTTTCTTT; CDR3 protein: CASSIRTGANTEAFF
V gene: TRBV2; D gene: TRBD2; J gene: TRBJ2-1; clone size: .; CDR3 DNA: TGTGCCAGCAGTGAAGCGAAACTAGCGGGAGGGGACAATGAGCAGTTCTTC; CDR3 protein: CASSEAKLAGGDNEQFF
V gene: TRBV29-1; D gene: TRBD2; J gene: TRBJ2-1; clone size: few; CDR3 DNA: TGCAGCGTTGTAGGACTAGCGGGAGTCTGGGGCGATGAGCAGTTCTTC; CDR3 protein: CSVVGLAGVWGDEQFF
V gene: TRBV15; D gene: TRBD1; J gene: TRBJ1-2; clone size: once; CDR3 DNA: TGTGCCACCAGCAGAGATCATGTGTCAGGGGGCGATGGCTACACCTTC; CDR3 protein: CATSRDHVSGGDGYTF
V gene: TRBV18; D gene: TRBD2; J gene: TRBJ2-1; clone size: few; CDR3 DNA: TGTGCCAGCACCTTAGCGGGAGGGTTTGTGAATGAGCAGTTCTTC; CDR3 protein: CASTLAGGFVNEQFF
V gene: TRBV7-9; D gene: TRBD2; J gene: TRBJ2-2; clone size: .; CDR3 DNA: TGTGCCAGCAGCTCGAGCGGGAGCTACACCGGGGAGCTGTTTTTT; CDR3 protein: CASSSSGSYTGELFF
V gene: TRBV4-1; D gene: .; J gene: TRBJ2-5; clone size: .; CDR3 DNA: TGCGCCAGCAGCCAAGATCCAGCCCTACGGGTCCAGTACTTC; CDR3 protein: CASSQDPALRVQYF
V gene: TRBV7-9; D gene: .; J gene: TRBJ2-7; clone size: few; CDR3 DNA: TGTGCCAGCAGCACCTCATCCTACGAGCAGTACTTC; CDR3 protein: CASSTSSYEQYF
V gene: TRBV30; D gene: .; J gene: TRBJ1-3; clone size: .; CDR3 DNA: TGTGCCTACCAGGGCTCTGGAAACACCATATATTTT; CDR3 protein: CAYQGSGNTIYF
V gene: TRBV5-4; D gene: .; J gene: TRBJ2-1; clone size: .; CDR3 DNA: TGTGCCAGCAGCTTGGATGAGGGGAATGAGCAGTTCTTC; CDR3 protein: CASSLDEGNEQFF
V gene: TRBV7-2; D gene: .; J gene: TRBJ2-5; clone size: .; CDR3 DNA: TGTGCCAGCAGCTCCAAAGGGTTGGAGACCCAGTACTTC; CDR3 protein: CASSSKGLETQYF
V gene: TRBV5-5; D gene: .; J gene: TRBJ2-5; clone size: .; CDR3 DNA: TGTGCCAGCAGCTTAGGGGGGCAAGAGACCCAGTACTTC; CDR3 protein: CASSLGGQETQYF
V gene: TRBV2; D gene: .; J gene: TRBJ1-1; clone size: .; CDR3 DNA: TGTGCCAGCATTGAACGGGAGGTATCGAACACTGAAGCTTTCTTT; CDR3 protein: CASIEREVSNTEAFF
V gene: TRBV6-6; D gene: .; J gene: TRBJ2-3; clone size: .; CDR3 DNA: TGTGCCAGCAGTATACAAGAACAGGCAGATACGCAGTATTTT; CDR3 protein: CASSIQEQADTQYF
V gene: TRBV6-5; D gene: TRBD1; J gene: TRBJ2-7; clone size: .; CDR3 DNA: TGTGCCAGCAGACGACAGGGGGGAGGCTACGAGCAGTACTTC; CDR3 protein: CASRRQGGGYEQYF
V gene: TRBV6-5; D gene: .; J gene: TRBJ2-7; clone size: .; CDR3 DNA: TGTGCCAGCAGTCTGCGCGACGGAACCTACGAGCAGTACTTC; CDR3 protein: CASSLRDGTYEQYF
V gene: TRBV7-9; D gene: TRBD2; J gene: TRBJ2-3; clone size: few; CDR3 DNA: TGTGCCACCCGGGAGGCAGATACGCAGTATTTT; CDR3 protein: CATREADTQYF
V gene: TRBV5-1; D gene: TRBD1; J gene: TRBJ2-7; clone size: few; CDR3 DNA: TGCGCCAGCAGCCCGACAGGGCAGGCCTACGAGCAGTACTTC; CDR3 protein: CASSPTGQAYEQYF
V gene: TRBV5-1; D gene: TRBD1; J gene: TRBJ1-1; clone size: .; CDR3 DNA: TGCGCCAGCAGCCAGAGGACAGGGGCGAACACTGAAGCTTTCTTT; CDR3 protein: CASSQRTGANTEAFF
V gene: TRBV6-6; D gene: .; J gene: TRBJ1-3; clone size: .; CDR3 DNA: TGTGCCAGCAGTTACCTACTGGGAAGTTCTGGAAACACCATATATTTT; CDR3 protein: CASSYLLGSSGNTIYF
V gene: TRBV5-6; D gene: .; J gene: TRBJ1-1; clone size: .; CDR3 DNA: TGTGCCAGCAGCGGGCCCAGGGGAACTGAAGCTTTCTTT; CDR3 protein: CASSGPRGTEAFF
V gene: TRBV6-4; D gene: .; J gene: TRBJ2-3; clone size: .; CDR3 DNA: TGTGCCAGCAGTGACGGGTCGGGACTCCTATCAGATACGCAGTATTTT; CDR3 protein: CASSDGSGLLSDTQYF
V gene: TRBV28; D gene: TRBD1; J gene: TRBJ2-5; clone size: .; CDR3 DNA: TGTGCCAGCAGTCCACGATGGAAGGGACAGGGGTGGTTGGAGACCCAGTACTTC; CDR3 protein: CASSPRWKGQGWLETQYF
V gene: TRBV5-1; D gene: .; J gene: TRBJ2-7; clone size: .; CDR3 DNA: TGCGCCAGCAGCTTGGGGGGACAACTGGTAACCTACGAGCAGTACTTC; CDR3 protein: CASSLGGQLVTYEQYF
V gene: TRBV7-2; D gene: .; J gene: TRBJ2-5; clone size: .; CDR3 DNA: TGTGCCAGCAGCTCCCTCGGTGACGGAGAGACCCAGTACTTC; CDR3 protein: CASSSLGDGETQYF
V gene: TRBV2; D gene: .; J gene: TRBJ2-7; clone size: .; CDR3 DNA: TGTGCCAGCAGTGAAGCGATAGGGCTAAACTCCTACGAGCAGTACTTC; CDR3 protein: CASSEAIGLNSYEQYF
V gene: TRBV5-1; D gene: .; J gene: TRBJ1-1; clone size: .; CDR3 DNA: TGCGCCAGCAGCCTGGGAGGCAGGGCGGACACTGAAGCTTTCTTT; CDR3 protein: CASSLGGRADTEAFF